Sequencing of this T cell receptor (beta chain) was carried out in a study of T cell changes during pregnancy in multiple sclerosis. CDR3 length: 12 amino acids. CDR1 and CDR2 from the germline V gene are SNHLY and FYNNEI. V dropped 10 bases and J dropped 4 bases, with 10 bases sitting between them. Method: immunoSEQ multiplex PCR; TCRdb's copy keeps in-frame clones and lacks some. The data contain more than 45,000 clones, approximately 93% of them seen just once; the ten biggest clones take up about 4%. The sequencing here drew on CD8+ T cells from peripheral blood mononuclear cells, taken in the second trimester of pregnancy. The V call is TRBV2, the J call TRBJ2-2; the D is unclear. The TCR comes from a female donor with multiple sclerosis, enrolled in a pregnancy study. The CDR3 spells CATPDSTGELFF. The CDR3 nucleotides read TGTGCCACCCCAGACTCCACCGGGGAGCTGTTTTTT. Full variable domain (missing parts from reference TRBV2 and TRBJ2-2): EPEVTQTPSHQVTQMGQEVILRCVPISNHLYFYWYRQILGQKVEFLVSFYNNEISEKSEIFDDQFSVERPDGSNFTLKIRSTKLEDSAMYFCATPDSTGELFFGEGSRLTVL.